Shown below are 27 T cell receptor beta chains from a single sample sequenced in a study of T cells after yellow fever vaccination. TCRdb fed the 5' RACE reads into MiXCR, producing one record per CDR3 protein. Of around 600,000 distinct CDR3 sequences in the sample, approximately 13% are singletons; the top ten hold 14% to 15%. The sequences come from PBMCs, collected on the day of the yellow fever booster vaccination. All receptors come from a young man who received the YFV17D yellow fever vaccine.

The V call is TRBV12-3 or TRBV12-4, the J call TRBJ2-5, with TRBD1 matching 11 bases. This CDR3 comprises 14 residues. V lost 9 bases, J lost 3 bases, and 6 bases stayed unmatched. CDR3 bases: TGTGCCAGTATGGACAGGGGGCTTGAAGAGACCCAGTACTTC. Translated, it gives CASMDRGLEETQYF.

Only a few counts were recorded for this clonotype. V and J are TRBV4-3 and TRBJ2-7, with D possibly matching TRBD2 (7 bases). Germline V gene lookup returns CDR1 LGHNA and CDR2 YSLEER. V lost 3 bases, J lost 5 bases, and 17 bases lay in between. This CDR3 contains 15 residues. CDR3 sequence: CASSHQIGGANEQYF. The CDR3 region has the DNA TGCGCCAGCAGCCACCAGATAGGGGGGGCAAACGAGCAGTACTTC.

This clonotype came up a few times. J is TRBJ1-6 and V is TRBV24-1, with TRBD1 matching over 7 bases. Germline CDR1 is KGHDR and CDR2 is SFDVKD. Trimming at V came to 2 bases and at J to 8 bases, leaving 11 bases not matched to a gene. This CDR3 has 17 residues. The CDR3 nucleotides read TGTGCCACCAGTGATTCCCTTCCGACAGGGACCTATTCACCCCTCCACTTT. Amino acid sequence: CATSDSLPTGTYSPLHF.

CDR3 loop: CASSTGLVPYNEQFF. The CDR3 coding sequence is TGTGCCAGCAGCACAGGACTAGTCCCTTACAATGAGCAGTTCTTC. V gene TRBV5-4 combines with J gene TRBJ2-1; 7 bases agree with TRBD2. The V gene's germline CDR1 is SGHNT and CDR2 YYREEE (reference sequence). This CDR3 spans 15 amino acids. The J segment lost 4 bases and the V segment lost 4 bases, leaving 8 bases of the junction unmatched.

This clonotype was detected ten times or more. The chain links TRBV7-9 to TRBJ2-3, with D perhaps being TRBD1 or TRBD2 (6 bases each). The CDR3 totals 15 residues. V was shortened by 5 bases and J by 0 bases, with 12 bases between the two germline ends. Germline V CDR1 and CDR2: SEHNR, FQNEAQ (reference sequence). The CDR3 reads CASSPGGGSTDTQYF. In DNA form, the CDR3 reads TGTGCCAGCAGCCCCGGAGGGGGAAGCACAGATACGCAGTATTTT.

The CDR3 region has the DNA TGCGCCAGCAGCAGCAGGGGGCGGTCAGATACGCAGTATTTT. It is translated as CASSSRGRSDTQYF. The V call is TRBV5-1, the J call TRBJ2-3; the match to TRBD1 covers 8 bases. Germline CDR1 reads SGHRS; CDR2 reads YFSETQ. V shed 4 bases and J 4 bases; nucleotides not matched to a gene: 5. CDR3 size: 14 residues.

In this sample, this clonotype turned up many times. The chain employs TRBV7-2 and TRBJ2-7; the D call may be TRBD1 or TRBD2 (5 bases each). The ends were cut back, 1 base at V and 3 bases at J, with 10 bases in the middle. This CDR3 spans 14 amino acids. The germline CDR1 and CDR2 sequences are SGHTA and FQGNSA. In nucleotides, the CDR3 is TGTGCCAGCAGCTTAGTAGGGACGGACTACGAGCAGTACTTC. Translating gives CASSLVGTDYEQYF.

The chain is built from TRBV12-3 or TRBV12-4 and TRBJ1-5; possible D gene TRBD1, 5 bases. V lost 3 bases, J lost 5 bases, and 11 bases lay in between. The CDR3 length is 14 residues. CDR3 bases: TGTGCCAGCAGTTTTCGAGGGGTGGATCAGCCCCAGCATTTT. Amino acid sequence: CASSFRGVDQPQHF.

This clonotype has only a few counts. V usage is TRBV12-3 or TRBV12-4 and J usage is TRBJ2-3, with 9 bases matching TRBD1. J gave up 5 bases and V 7 bases, and 10 bases lay outside the gene matches. The CDR3 has 15 residues. CDR3 residues: CASKEGGQGGDTQYF. CDR3 in DNA: TGTGCCAGCAAGGAAGGGGGACAGGGAGGAGATACGCAGTATTTT.

This chain connects TRBV7-2 to TRBJ2-7, with a possible D match to TRBD1 (6 bases). The CDR3 loop spans 14 amino acids. Germline V gene data show CDR1 as SGHTA and CDR2 as FQGNSA. V gave up 4 bases and J gave up 3 bases, with 13 bases separating them. For the CDR3, the DNA is TGTGCCAGCAGCTACGGACAGAGTCACTACGAGCAGTACTTC. Translated, it gives CASSYGQSHYEQYF.

The J gene is TRBJ2-5, the V gene TRBV20-1; D is perhaps TRBD1 (5 bases). Between the trimmed V and J ends, which lost 3 bases and 5 bases, there was a span of 10 bases. The length of the CDR3 is 12 residues. Germline V gives CDR1 DFQATT, CDR2 SNEGSKA (reference sequence). Written as DNA, the CDR3 is TGCAGTGCTAGTAAGGGGCAGGAGACCCAGTACTTC. Its translation is CSASKGQETQYF.

The CDR3 DNA is TGTGCCAGCAGTTTATACTGGAACACCGGGGAGCTGTTTTTT. Protein: CASSLYWNTGELFF. This sequence joins TRBV12-3 or TRBV12-4 and TRBJ2-2; D gene unclear. CDR3 size: 14 residues. Trimming took 2 bases from V and 1 from J, leaving 5 bases between them.

The CDR3 region has the DNA TGTGCCAGCAGCTCTCCGTCAGGGGGCAAAACTGAAGCTTTCTTT. This encodes CASSSPSGGKTEAFF. The chain recombines TRBV7-2 with TRBJ1-1; 8 bases fit TRBD1. V trimming: 4 bases; J trimming: 5 bases; junction bases outside the gene matches: 9. The CDR3 contains 15 residues. Germline V CDR1 and CDR2: SGHTA, FQGNSA.

The chain carries TRBV14 and TRBJ1-4; D gene uncertain. CDR3 length: 12 amino acids. Per germline, CDR1 SGHDN and CDR2 FVKESK. Deletions cut 4 bases from V and 7 bases from J, with 7 bases between. CDR3: CASSLRREKLFF. The CDR3 nucleotides read TGTGCCAGCAGCCTTAGGCGTGAAAAACTGTTTTTT.

This clonotype has a handful of counts. V gene TRBV30 combines with J gene TRBJ2-7, with TRBD2 matching over 8 bases. V was clipped by 3 bases and J by 7 bases; unmatched bases: 2. The CDR3 length is 11 residues. Per germline, CDR1 GTSNPN and CDR2 SVGIG (reference sequence). The CDR3 spells CAWRSSGEQYF. The CDR3 DNA is TGTGCCTGGAGATCTAGCGGGGAGCAGTACTTC.

This clonotype turned up a few times. The V gene is TRBV15, the J gene TRBJ1-2; D uncertain. V was pared by 0 bases and J by 7 bases, with 9 bases between. The CDR3 is 13 amino acids. Germline lookup yields CDR1 LNHNV and CDR2 YYDKDF (reference sequence). CDR3 amino acids: CATSRDQASGYTF. In nucleotides, the CDR3 is TGTGCCACCAGCAGAGACCAAGCGTCTGGCTACACCTTC.

This clonotype was seen a handful of times. The rearrangement uses TRBV12-3 or TRBV12-4 and TRBJ2-2, with D maybe TRBD1 (6 bases). V dropped 6 bases and J dropped 5 bases, with 10 bases sitting between them. The CDR3 covers 13 residues. For the CDR3, the DNA is TGTGCCAGCAGGACCACAGGGACCGGGGAGCTGTTTTTT. It encodes CASRTTGTGELFF.

This clonotype was found a few times. The chain is built from TRBV12-3 or TRBV12-4 and TRBJ2-7; no clear D gene. V lost 3 bases, J lost 6 bases, and 15 bases lay in between. There are 14 residues in the CDR3. Here the CDR3 DNA reads TGTGCCAGCAGTTTGTTCGAATCTTTGGGCGAGCAGTACTTC. It codes for CASSLFESLGEQYF.

The rearrangement joins TRBV25-1 to TRBJ1-1, with unresolved D. V lost 0 bases and J lost 4, with 9 bases in between. Germline V gives CDR1 MGHDK, CDR2 SYGVNS. This CDR3 spans 14 amino acids. The CDR3 DNA sequence: TGTGCCAGCAGTGAATATTTTGGGTCCACTGAAGCTTTCTTT. Protein product: CASSEYFGSTEAFF.

The rearrangement uses TRBV7-9 and TRBJ2-1; D remains ambiguous. Germline loops: CDR1 SEHNR, CDR2 FQNEAQ (reference sequence). V was pared by 5 bases and J by 4 bases, with 9 bases between. The CDR3 is 13 amino acids. This CDR3 is CASSIPWYNEQFF. In nucleotides, the CDR3 is TGTGCCAGCAGCATCCCATGGTACAATGAGCAGTTCTTC.

This clonotype was detected only once. The chain is built from TRBV6-1 and TRBJ2-7; TRBD2 agrees at 11 bases. J lost 4 bases, V lost 6 bases, and 5 bases had no gene match. The CDR3 is made up of 14 amino acids. Germline V gene data show CDR1 as MNHNS and CDR2 as SASEGT. CDR3 in DNA: TGTGCCAGCAGAAGGACTAGCGGGCAGTACGAGCAGTACTTC. Its protein product is CASRRTSGQYEQYF.

The chain's CDR3 is CASRRQTTGQETQYF. The CDR3 bases are TGTGCCAGCAGGAGACAGACTACAGGACAAGAGACCCAGTACTTC. This sequence joins TRBV7-8 and TRBJ2-5; either TRBD1 or TRBD2 may supply D (5 bases each). V was cut by 6 bases and J by 2 bases, with 16 bases left in between. Germline V gene sequence: CDR1 SGHVS, CDR2 FQNEAQ. The length of the CDR3 is 15 residues.

This chain links TRBV3-1 with TRBJ2-3; D is undetermined. Looked up from germline, CDR1 is LGHDT and CDR2 is YNNKEL (reference sequence). The CDR3 totals 15 residues. Trimming shortened V by 0 bases and J by 4 bases, and 11 bases separated the two germline ends. CDR3 bases: TGTGCCAGCAGCCAAGACAGGTGGCAATCAGATACGCAGTATTTT. It yields the protein CASSQDRWQSDTQYF.

This clonotype occurred a few times. CDR3 residues: CASSLGPGFEQFF. The DNA of the CDR3 is TGTGCCAGTAGTTTAGGCCCAGGGTTTGAGCAGTTCTTC. V is TRBV19 and J is TRBJ2-1; the D gene is possibly TRBD1 (5 bases). V dropped 5 bases and J dropped 9 bases, with 14 bases sitting between them. Germline V lookup: CDR1 LNHDA, CDR2 SQIVND (reference sequence). The CDR3 is 13 amino acids. The full variable domain, with the rest looked up from reference TRBV19 and TRBJ2-1, is DGGITQSPKYLFRKEGQNVTLSCEQNLNHDAMYWYRQDPGQGLRLIYYSQIVNDFQKGDIAEGYSVSREKKESFPLTVTSAQKNPTAFYLCASSLGPGFEQFFGPGTRLTVL.

The sample holds a few counts of this clonotype. The chain joins TRBV2 to TRBJ2-1; 10 bases are a match to TRBD2. Trimming cost V 6 bases and J 4 bases; bases outside gene matches: 15. The CDR3 totals 18 residues. Germline CDR1 reads SNHLY; CDR2 reads FYNNEI. DNA for the CDR3: TGTGCCAGCAGGGGTCAGACCGGGACTAGCGACCAGTACAATGAGCAGTTCTTC. Its protein is CASRGQTGTSDQYNEQFF.

The rearrangement joins TRBV6-5 to TRBJ1-6; no reliable D call. CDR3 length equals 18 residues. Germline loops: CDR1 MNHEY, CDR2 SVGAGI. V was clipped by 2 bases and J by 4 bases, with 18 bases between them. The CDR3 DNA reads TGTGCCAGCAGTTACGAGCCAAGAAGTGGGATATATAATTCACCCCTCCACTTT. Amino acid sequence: CASSYEPRSGIYNSPLHF.

The J gene is TRBJ2-4, the V gene TRBV5-1; 11 nucleotides agree with TRBD2. The J segment lost 2 bases and the V segment lost 6 bases, leaving 7 bases of the junction unmatched. In germline, CDR1 is SGHRS, CDR2 YFSETQ. This CDR3 spans 16 amino acids. The CDR3: CASNPTSGSSKNIQYF. The CDR3 region has the DNA TGCGCCAGCAATCCTACTAGCGGGAGTTCCAAAAACATTCAGTACTTC.